The clone carrying this TCR beta chain was counted at least ten times. Its antigen is currently unknown. The sample is drawn from a study of T cells in Graves' hyperthyroidism and ophthalmopathy. Researchers amplified the TCR beta CDR3 regions from RNA transcripts. TCR CDR3 regions were first amplified by RT-PCR with HTBI primers. In TCRdb, the multiplex PCR reads were re-called with MiXCR into one record per CDR3 protein. In the table there are fewer than 550,000 distinct CDR3 sequences, approximately 24% of which are singletons. Losses at the gene ends were 2 bases for V and 6 bases for J; bases not matched to a gene: 15. The CDR3 sequence is 18 residues long. Study results and caveats: By a 13 V-J model, ophthalmopathy was set apart from stable hyperthyroidism. In the blood, most expanded thyroid clonotypes above 0.001 appeared as well.

This sequence was found in a woman in her twenties or thirties with Graves' ophthalmopathy. The chain recombines TRBV12-3 or TRBV12-4 with TRBJ2-2; 7 nucleotides agree with TRBD2. Source material: blood. CDR3 loop: CASSLIFWSGAPPGELFF. Written as DNA, the CDR3 is TGTGCCAGCAGTTTAATCTTTTGGAGCGGGGCACCTCCCGGGGAGCTGTTTTTT.